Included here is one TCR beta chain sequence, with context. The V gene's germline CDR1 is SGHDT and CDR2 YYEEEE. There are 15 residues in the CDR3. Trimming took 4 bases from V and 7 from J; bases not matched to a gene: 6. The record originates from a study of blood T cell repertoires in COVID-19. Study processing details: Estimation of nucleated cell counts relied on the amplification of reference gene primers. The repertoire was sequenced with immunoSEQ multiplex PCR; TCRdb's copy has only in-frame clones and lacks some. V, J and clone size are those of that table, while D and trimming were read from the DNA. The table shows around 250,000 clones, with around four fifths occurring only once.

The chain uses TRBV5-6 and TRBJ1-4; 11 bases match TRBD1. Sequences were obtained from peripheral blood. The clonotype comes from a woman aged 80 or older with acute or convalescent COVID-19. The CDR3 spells CASSAGTGGSEKLFF. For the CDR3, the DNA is TGTGCCAGCAGCGCCGGGACAGGGGGATCTGAAAAACTGTTTTTT. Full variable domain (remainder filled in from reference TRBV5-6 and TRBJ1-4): DAGVTQSPTHLIKTRGQQVTLRCSPKSGHDTVSWYQQALGQGPQFIFQYYEEEERQRGNFPDRFSGHQFPNYSSELNVNALLLGDSALYLCASSAGTGGSEKLFFGSGTQLSVL.